These T cell receptor beta chains were read from a single sample in a study of T cell changes during pregnancy in multiple sclerosis. Profiled with immunoSEQ multiplex PCR; TCRdb holds only in-frame clones, not every one. The sample comprises fewer than 65,000 clones, roughly 91% of which are singletons, and about 2.3% rests with the top ten. The sequenced sample was peripheral blood, obtained in the third trimester of pregnancy. These receptors were taken from a female donor in good health, enrolled as a control in a pregnancy study. CDR3s include the opening cysteine and the closing phenylalanine or tryptophan. Fields, in order: D gene, clone size, V gene, J gene, CDR3 protein, CDR3 DNA. D genes are given only for firm matches. Expanded clones are given a class, and other clones once, few, many or no size at all.

TRBD2	NA	TRBV5-6	TRBJ2-1	CASSKGLAGGNEQFF	TGTGCCAGCAGCAAGGGACTAGCGGGAGGGAATGAGCAGTTCTTC
NA	NA	TRBV11-3	TRBJ2-4	CASSSGIWGKNIQYF	TGTGCCAGCAGCTCCGGGATCTGGGGCAAAAACATTCAGTACTTC
NA	NA	TRBV15	TRBJ2-7	CATSSGYEQYF	TGTGCCACCAGCAGCGGGTACGAGCAGTACTTC
NA	once	TRBV18	TRBJ1-6	CASSPGGVNSPLHF	TGTGCCAGCTCACCGGGAGGGGTTAATTCACCCCTCCACTTT
TRBD2	NA	TRBV15	TRBJ2-3	CATSRLSGGAEGAGTDTQYF	TGTGCCACCAGCAGACTGAGCGGGGGGGCCGAGGGAGCGGGCACAGATACGCAGTATTTT
NA	NA	TRBV5-5	TRBJ2-7	CASSFLSGYEQYF	TGTGCCAGCAGCTTTTTGTCCGGGTACGAGCAGTACTTC
NA	NA	TRBV28	TRBJ2-2	CASSSYRVTGELFF	TGTGCCAGCAGTTCCTACAGGGTAACCGGGGAGCTGTTTTTT
NA	once	TRBV10-3	TRBJ1-1	CAISYSMRRVDTEAFF	TGTGCCATCAGTTATAGTATGCGACGGGTAGACACTGAAGCTTTCTTT
TRBD2	NA	TRBV7-9	TRBJ2-2	CASSPGRGAELFF	TGTGCCAGCAGCCCAGGGAGGGGAGCGGAGCTGTTTTTT
TRBD2	NA	TRBV6-1	TRBJ2-3	CASSEIGTSGWGGTQYF	TGTGCCAGCAGTGAAATAGGGACTAGCGGGTGGGGGGGTACGCAGTATTTT
NA	once	TRBV10-3	TRBJ2-2	CAISETTTGELFF	TGTGCCATCAGTGAGACTACCACCGGGGAGCTGTTTTTT
TRBD2	NA	TRBV9	TRBJ2-5	CASSVGRTSQETQYF	TGTGCCAGCAGCGTAGGTAGGACTAGCCAAGAGACCCAGTACTTC
NA	NA	TRBV7-2	TRBJ1-4	CASSPTAADTNEKLFF	TGTGCCAGCAGCCCCACGGCGGCAGATACTAATGAAAAACTGTTTTTT
TRBD1	NA	TRBV6-5	TRBJ2-3	CASSSIPQGAQDTQYF	TGTGCCAGCAGTTCCATCCCGCAGGGGGCTCAGGATACGCAGTATTTT
TRBD2	NA	TRBV13	TRBJ2-1	CASSPRGSGGGYNEQFF	TGTGCCAGCAGCCCCCGGGGAAGCGGGGGGGGTTACAATGAGCAGTTCTTC
TRBD2	NA	TRBV6-5	TRBJ2-3	CASSYYLAGRVDTQYF	TGTGCCAGCAGTTACTACCTAGCGGGGAGGGTAGATACGCAGTATTTT
NA	NA	TRBV18	TRBJ1-1	CASSGRTIGNTEAFF	TGTGCCAGCTCGGGAAGGACAATCGGTAACACTGAAGCTTTCTTT
NA	NA	TRBV28	TRBJ2-7	CASSPPGLQAYEQYF	TGTGCCAGCAGTCCGCCGGGACTCCAGGCCTACGAGCAGTACTTC
TRBD1	NA	TRBV6-1	TRBJ1-6	CASSEERTGPNYNSPLHF	TGTGCCAGCAGTGAAGAGAGGACAGGGCCCAACTATAATTCACCCCTCCACTTT
NA	NA	TRBV19	TRBJ2-7	CASSIATGPSYEQYF	TGTGCCAGTAGTATAGCTACAGGGCCTTCCTACGAGCAGTACTTC
TRBD2	NA	TRBV18	TRBJ2-2	CASNLAESNTGELFF	TGTGCCAGCAATCTAGCGGAAAGTAACACCGGGGAGCTGTTTTTT
TRBD2	NA	TRBV28	TRBJ2-3	CASSLFSGRGVGTDTQYF	TGTGCCAGCAGTTTATTCAGCGGGAGGGGCGTTGGCACAGATACGCAGTATTTT
TRBD1	NA	TRBV15	TRBJ2-2	CATSPRDSSNTGELFF	TGTGCCACCAGCCCCCGGGACAGCTCGAACACCGGGGAGCTGTTTTTT
NA	NA	TRBV6-5	TRBJ1-6	CASSYSQEGSPLHF	TGTGCCAGCAGTTACTCGCAGGAGGGTTCACCCCTCCACTTT
TRBD2	NA	TRBV7-3	TRBJ2-5	CASSLTGGRSETQYF	TGTGCCAGCAGCTTAACGGGGGGGAGAAGCGAGACCCAGTACTTC
NA	NA	TRBV29-1	TRBJ1-2	CSVGVQEPAYGYTF	TGCAGCGTTGGGGTACAGGAACCGGCCTATGGCTACACCTTC
NA	few	TRBV2	TRBJ1-1	CASSAAGYGAFF	TGTGCCAGCAGCGCCGCAGGGTATGGCGCTTTCTTT
NA	NA	TRBV19	TRBJ1-2	CASNYWTGNYGYTF	TGTGCCAGTAATTATTGGACGGGGAACTATGGCTACACCTTC
TRBD1	NA	TRBV5-1	TRBJ2-7	CASSLRQGRFYEQYF	TGCGCCAGCAGCTTACGACAGGGAAGGTTTTACGAGCAGTACTTC
NA	NA	TRBV30	TRBJ1-4	CAWSLGGRRDEKLFF	TGTGCCTGGAGTCTCGGGGGGCGCAGGGATGAAAAACTGTTTTTT
TRBD2	NA	TRBV7-2	TRBJ2-5	CASSPGTSRETQYF	TGTGCCAGCAGCCCTGGGACTAGCCGAGAGACCCAGTACTTC
TRBD2	NA	TRBV19	TRBJ2-7	CASRTLLARGRLSYEQYF	TGTGCCAGTAGGACTCTACTAGCGCGCGGGCGTCTTTCCTACGAGCAGTACTTC
NA	NA	TRBV7-9	TRBJ1-1	CARKQGPNTEAFF	TGTGCCAGAAAACAGGGCCCGAACACTGAAGCTTTCTTT
TRBD1	once	TRBV29-1	TRBJ2-5	CSVQGQGGETQYF	TGCAGCGTCCAGGGACAGGGAGGAGAGACCCAGTACTTC
TRBD1	once	TRBV7-2	TRBJ1-5	CASSLAGDRGGIQPQHF	TGTGCCAGCAGCTTAGCCGGGGACAGGGGAGGCATTCAGCCCCAGCATTTT
TRBD2	NA	TRBV19	TRBJ2-7	CASRRTSGRASSYEQYF	TGTGCCAGTAGGAGGACTAGCGGGAGGGCATCCTCCTACGAGCAGTACTTC
NA	NA	TRBV7-8	TRBJ1-2	CASSLGTLGYYTF	TGTGCCAGCAGCCTCGGGACATTGGGGTACTACACCTTC
TRBD1	NA	TRBV7-3	TRBJ1-6	CASSAGTGGSPLHF	TGTGCCAGCAGCGCCGGGACAGGGGGTTCACCCCTCCACTTT
TRBD1	NA	TRBV25-1	TRBJ1-4	CASSEVSRGHEKLFF	TGTGCCAGCAGTGAAGTGAGCAGGGGGCACGAAAAACTGTTTTTT
NA	NA	TRBV7-3	TRBJ1-5	CASSYQSNQPQHF	TGTGCCAGCAGCTATCAAAGCAATCAGCCCCAGCATTTT
TRBD2	NA	TRBV6-1	TRBJ2-1	CASSGGGLAGGLYNEQFF	TGTGCCAGCAGTGGAGGGGGACTAGCGGGAGGACTGTACAATGAGCAGTTCTTC
TRBD1	NA	TRBV6-1	TRBJ2-7	CASSDSDDRGREQYF	TGTGCCAGCAGTGACTCCGATGACAGGGGGCGCGAGCAGTACTTC
TRBD1	NA	TRBV28	TRBJ1-1	CASSPPGQGFFGWGGNTEAFF	TGTGCCAGCAGTCCCCCGGGACAGGGTTTTTTCGGGTGGGGGGGCAACACTGAAGCTTTCTTT
NA	NA	TRBV28	TRBJ2-1	CASTSEINEQFF	TGTGCCAGCACCTCAGAAATCAATGAGCAGTTCTTC
TRBD1	NA	TRBV6-1	TRBJ2-7	CASSEAMGQGAYEQYF	TGTGCCAGCAGTGAAGCGATGGGACAGGGGGCCTACGAGCAGTACTTC
TRBD2	NA	TRBV10-3	TRBJ2-7	CAISESTSGRYEQYF	TGTGCCATCAGTGAGTCGACTAGCGGGAGGTACGAGCAGTACTTC
NA	NA	TRBV29-1	TRBJ1-3	CSASELGNTIYF	TGCAGCGCCTCAGAATTAGGAAACACCATATATTTT
TRBD1	NA	TRBV7-9	TRBJ1-4	CASSIGTVGDEKLFF	TGTGCCAGCAGCATAGGGACAGTTGGTGATGAAAAACTGTTTTTT
TRBD1	NA	TRBV10-2	TRBJ1-1	CASSLDRGQGFF	TGCGCCAGCAGTTTGGACAGGGGGCAAGGTTTCTTT
NA	NA	TRBV19	TRBJ1-1	CASSMRNTEAFF	TGTGCCAGTAGTATGAGGAACACTGAAGCTTTCTTT
TRBD2	once	TRBV29-1	TRBJ2-7	CSARLAGGEQYF	TGCAGCGCTCGACTAGCGGGAGGCGAGCAGTACTTC
NA	NA	TRBV5-1	TRBJ1-2	CASSLNTGTNYGYTF	TGCGCCAGCAGCTTGAATACAGGGACTAACTATGGCTACACCTTC
TRBD1	few	TRBV27	TRBJ1-2	CASRTGFGYGYTF	TGTGCCAGCAGGACAGGGTTTGGCTATGGCTACACCTTC
TRBD1	NA	TRBV5-1	TRBJ1-6	CASSIDGQGSSLSPLHF	TGCGCCAGCAGCATTGACGGACAGGGTAGTTCTCTTTCACCCCTCCACTTT
NA	NA	TRBV5-5	TRBJ1-3	CASSLLVQGTSGNTIYF	TGTGCCAGCAGCTTGCTAGTACAGGGAACCTCTGGAAACACCATATATTTT
TRBD1	NA	TRBV30	TRBJ1-1	CAWSPGGWTEAFF	TGTGCCTGGAGTCCAGGGGGTTGGACTGAAGCTTTCTTT